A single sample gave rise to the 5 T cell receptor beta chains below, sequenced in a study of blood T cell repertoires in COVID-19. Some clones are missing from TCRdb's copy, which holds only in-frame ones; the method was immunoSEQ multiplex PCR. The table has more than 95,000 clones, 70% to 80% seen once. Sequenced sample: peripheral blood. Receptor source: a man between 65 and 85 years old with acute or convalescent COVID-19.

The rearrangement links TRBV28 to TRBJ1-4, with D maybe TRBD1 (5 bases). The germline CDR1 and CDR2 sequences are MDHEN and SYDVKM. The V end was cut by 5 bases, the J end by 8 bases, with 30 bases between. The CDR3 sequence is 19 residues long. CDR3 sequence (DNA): TGTGCCAGCAGTCGCCAAGGGGAAGGCCTGACAGTCAACGGGGAAAAACTGTTTTTT. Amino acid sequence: CASSRQGEGLTVNGEKLFF.

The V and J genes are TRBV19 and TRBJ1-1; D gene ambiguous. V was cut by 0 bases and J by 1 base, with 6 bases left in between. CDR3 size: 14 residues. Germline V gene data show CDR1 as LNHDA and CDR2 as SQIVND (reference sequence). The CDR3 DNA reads TGTGCCAGTAGTATAGATCACAAGAACACTGAAGCTTTCTTT. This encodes CASSIDHKNTEAFF.

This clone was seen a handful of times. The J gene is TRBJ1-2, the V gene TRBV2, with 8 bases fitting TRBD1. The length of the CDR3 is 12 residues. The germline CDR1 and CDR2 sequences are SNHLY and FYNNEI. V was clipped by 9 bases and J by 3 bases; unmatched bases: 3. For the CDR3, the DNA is TGTGCCAGGGAACAGGGGGACTATGGCTACACCTTC. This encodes CAREQGDYGYTF.

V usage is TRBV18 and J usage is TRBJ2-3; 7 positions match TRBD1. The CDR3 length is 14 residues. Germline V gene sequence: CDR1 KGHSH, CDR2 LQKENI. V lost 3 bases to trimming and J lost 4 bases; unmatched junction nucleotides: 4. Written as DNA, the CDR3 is TGTGCCAGCTCACCGACAGGGTTGGCAGATACGCAGTATTTT. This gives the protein CASSPTGLADTQYF.

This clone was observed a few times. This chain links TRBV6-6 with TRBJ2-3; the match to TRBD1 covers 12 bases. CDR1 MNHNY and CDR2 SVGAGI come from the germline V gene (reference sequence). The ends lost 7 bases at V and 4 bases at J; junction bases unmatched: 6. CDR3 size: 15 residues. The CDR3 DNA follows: TGTGCCAGCATCTTCGGGACAGGGGGCCCAGATACGCAGTATTTT. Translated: CASIFGTGGPDTQYF.